This T cell receptor (beta chain) originates from a study of glioma-infiltrating T cells listed by TCRdb under 2016. General notes on the study: TCR alpha- and beta-chain repertoires were sequenced from glioma tissue, non-neoplastic brain tissue and matched peripheral blood mononuclear cells. The paired cohort comprised three low-grade glioma patients, 8 or 9 primary glioblastoma patients and three non-glioma patients contributing non-neoplastic brain tissue. To gauge divergence between tissue and blood T-cell populations, every tissue-infiltrating repertoire was compared against the peripheral blood repertoire from the same patient. What the work shows at the level of the full study, not this receptor alone: Tissue and blood shared very few CDR3 sequences, a result attributed to high CDR3 diversity and limited sampling. Group comparisons rested on small numbers: three non-neoplastic, three low-grade glioma and several glioblastoma patients. In non-neoplastic patients, VJ-independent divergence between tissue and blood fell below expectation, whereas in all gliomas, and especially in low-grade gliomas, the divergence rose above expectation.

With regard to this clonotype: What antigen it recognizes has not been identified. Base qualities are not recorded, but no much larger clone differs from it by a single base.

CDR1 is given as SGHNT and CDR2 as YYREEE, both from the germline V gene (reference sequence). Spanning cysteine to phenylalanine, the CDR3 consists of 13 amino acids. Just the 39-base CDR3 DNA is kept, in frame starting at base 1. The germline ends are 7 bases apart after V is trimmed by 0 bases and J by 6 bases. The iRepertoire nested amplicon-rescue multiplex PCR (arm-PCR) platform was used to amplify TCR alpha and beta CDR3 regions from RNA. The input for one-step reverse transcription and amplification was 100-400 ng of either tissue mRNA or PBMC total RNA. After bead purification, a secondary multiplex PCR added Illumina adapters, and libraries were gel-purified between 200 and 400 bp. Demultiplexing relied on internal 6-nucleotide barcodes carried by the libraries. Libraries were sequenced on an Illumina MiSeq with 2x220 or 2x250 nucleotide paired-end reads. Processing in the source paper ran as follows. Paired reads were merged using FLASH 1.2.11 and aligned with BWA-MEM to the GRCh37 human genome, and TRA and TRB reads were then extracted. For V and J assignment, an IMGT-derived reference of cassette sequences and CDR3 motifs that included pseudogenes was used. Three-frame translation of reads was performed, and productive CDR3s were defined as those with a C...FGXG motif and no stop codons. Clonotypes were defined as unique combinations of V-J cassette pair and CDR3 amino acid sequence. Filtering of reads was based on Hamming distance, with the threshold set by the sequence error rate of each sample in mapped regions. The raw public data were reprocessed by TCRdb itself: fastp quality trimming at Q25, MiXCR clonotype calling, in-frame beta chains only. Each entry merges the rows of one CDR3 protein and shows their most common DNA and genes. In this record, the V and J calls reflect TCRdb's handling and not the investigators' own analysis. The sample table holds 35,000 to 45,000 distinct CDR3 sequences, of which approximately 20% were seen once. The biggest ten clones account for around 6.3% of the sample.

Material for sequencing was glioma tissue, nonneoplastic brain tissue, or PBMCs (not recorded which). The chain is made from TRBV5-4 and TRBJ2-1, with no confidently assigned D gene. The source is a human donor with low-grade glioma or glioblastoma, undergoing nonglioma brain surgery, or in good health (not recorded which). This receptor carries the CDR3 CASSLARSNEQFF. The sequence in DNA is TGTGCCAGCAGCTTGGCCAGGAGCAATGAGCAGTTCTTC.